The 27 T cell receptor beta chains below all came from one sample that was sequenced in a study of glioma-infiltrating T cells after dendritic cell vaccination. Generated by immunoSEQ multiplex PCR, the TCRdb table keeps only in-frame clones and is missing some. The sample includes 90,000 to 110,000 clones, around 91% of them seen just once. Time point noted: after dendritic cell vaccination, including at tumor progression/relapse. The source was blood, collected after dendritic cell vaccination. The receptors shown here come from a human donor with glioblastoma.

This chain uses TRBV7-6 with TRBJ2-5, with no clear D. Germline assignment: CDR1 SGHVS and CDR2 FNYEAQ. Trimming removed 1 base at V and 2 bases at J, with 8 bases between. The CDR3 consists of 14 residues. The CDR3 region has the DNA TGTGCCAGCAGCTTAGGTAGCAGACAAGAGACCCAGTACTTC. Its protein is CASSLGSRQETQYF.

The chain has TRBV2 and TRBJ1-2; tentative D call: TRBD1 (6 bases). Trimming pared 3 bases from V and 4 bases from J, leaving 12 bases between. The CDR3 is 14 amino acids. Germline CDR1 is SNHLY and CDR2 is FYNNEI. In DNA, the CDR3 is TGTGCCAGCAGTGAGGTCAGGGGCACCTATGGCTACACCTTC. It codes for CASSEVRGTYGYTF.

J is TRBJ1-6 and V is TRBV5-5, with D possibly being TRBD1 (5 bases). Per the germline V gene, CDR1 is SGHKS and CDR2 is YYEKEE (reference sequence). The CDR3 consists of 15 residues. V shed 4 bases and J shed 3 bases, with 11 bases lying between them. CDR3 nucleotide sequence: TGTGCCAGCAGCGGCCCTGGACACTATAATTCACCCCTCCACTTT. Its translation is CASSGPGHYNSPLHF.

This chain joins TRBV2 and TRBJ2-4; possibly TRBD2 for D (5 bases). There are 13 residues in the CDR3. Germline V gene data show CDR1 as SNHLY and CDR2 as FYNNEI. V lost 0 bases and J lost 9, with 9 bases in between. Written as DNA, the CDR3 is TGTGCCAGCAGTGAAGCCCCTAGCAGCATTCAGTACTTC. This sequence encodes CASSEAPSSIQYF.

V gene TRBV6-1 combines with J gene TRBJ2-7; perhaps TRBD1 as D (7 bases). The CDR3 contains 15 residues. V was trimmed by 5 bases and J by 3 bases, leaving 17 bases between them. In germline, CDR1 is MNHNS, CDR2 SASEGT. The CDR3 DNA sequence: TGTGCCAGCAGTAACTTAGGAGGGGGCGGCTACGAGCAGTACTTC. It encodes CASSNLGGGGYEQYF.

CDR3 sequence (DNA): TGTGCCAGCAGCTGGGACAGCAATGAGCAGTTCTTC. Its protein is CASSWDSNEQFF. The chain joins TRBV7-9 to TRBJ2-1, with 7 bases lining up with TRBD1. Per germline, CDR1 SEHNR and CDR2 FQNEAQ (reference sequence). With 4 bases clipped from V and 6 bases from J, the junction kept 0 bases outside the gene matches. This CDR3 has 12 residues.

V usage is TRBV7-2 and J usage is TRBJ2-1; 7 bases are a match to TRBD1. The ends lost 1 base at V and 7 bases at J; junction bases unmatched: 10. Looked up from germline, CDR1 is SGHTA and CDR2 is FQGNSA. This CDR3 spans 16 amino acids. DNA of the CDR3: TGTGCCAGCAGCTTAGACTACAGGGGATTAAGGAATGAGCAGTTCTTC. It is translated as CASSLDYRGLRNEQFF.

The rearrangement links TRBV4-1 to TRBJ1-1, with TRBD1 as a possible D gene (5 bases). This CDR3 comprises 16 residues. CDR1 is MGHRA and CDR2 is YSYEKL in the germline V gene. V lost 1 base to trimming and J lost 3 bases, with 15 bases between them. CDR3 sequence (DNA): TGCGCCAGCAGCCAAGGGGGTTCTTGGGGCTACACTGAAGCTTTCTTT. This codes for CASSQGGSWGYTEAFF.

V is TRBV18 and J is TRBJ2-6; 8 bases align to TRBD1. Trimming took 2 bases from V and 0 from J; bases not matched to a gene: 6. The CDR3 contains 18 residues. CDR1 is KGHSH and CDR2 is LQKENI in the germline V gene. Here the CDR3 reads CASSPRLGQASGANVLTF. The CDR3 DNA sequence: TGTGCCAGCTCACCAAGGCTGGGACAGGCCTCTGGGGCCAACGTCCTGACTTTC.

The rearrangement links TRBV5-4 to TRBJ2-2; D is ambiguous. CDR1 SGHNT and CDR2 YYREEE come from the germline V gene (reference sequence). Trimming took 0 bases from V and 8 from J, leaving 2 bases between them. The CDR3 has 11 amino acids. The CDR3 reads CASSLAGELFF. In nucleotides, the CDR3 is TGTGCCAGCAGCTTGGCGGGGGAGCTGTTTTTT. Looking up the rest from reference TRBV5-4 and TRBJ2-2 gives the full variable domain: ETGVTQSPTHLIKTRGQQVTLRCSSQSGHNTVSWYQQALGQGPQFIFQYYREEENGRGNFPPRFSGLQFPNYSSELNVNALELDDSALYLCASSLAGELFFGEGSRLTVL.

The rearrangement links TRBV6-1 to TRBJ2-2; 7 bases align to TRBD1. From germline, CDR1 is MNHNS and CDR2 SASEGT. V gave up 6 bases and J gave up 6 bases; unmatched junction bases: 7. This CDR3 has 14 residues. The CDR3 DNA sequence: TGTGCCAGCAGGCGGACAGGTTATCCCGGGGAGCTGTTTTTT. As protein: CASRRTGYPGELFF.

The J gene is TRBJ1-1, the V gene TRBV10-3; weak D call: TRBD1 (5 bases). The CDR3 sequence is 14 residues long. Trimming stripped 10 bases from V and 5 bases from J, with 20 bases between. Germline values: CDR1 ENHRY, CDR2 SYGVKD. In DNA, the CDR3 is TGTGCCACCGTTGAAAGGGGTTTTGGTACTGAAGCTTTCTTT. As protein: CATVERGFGTEAFF.

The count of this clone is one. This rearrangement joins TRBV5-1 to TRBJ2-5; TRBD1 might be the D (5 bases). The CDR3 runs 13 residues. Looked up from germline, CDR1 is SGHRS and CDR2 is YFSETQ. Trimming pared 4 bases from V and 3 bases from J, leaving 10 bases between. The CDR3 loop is CASSAGSEETQYF. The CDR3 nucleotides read TGCGCCAGCAGCGCAGGGTCTGAAGAGACCCAGTACTTC.

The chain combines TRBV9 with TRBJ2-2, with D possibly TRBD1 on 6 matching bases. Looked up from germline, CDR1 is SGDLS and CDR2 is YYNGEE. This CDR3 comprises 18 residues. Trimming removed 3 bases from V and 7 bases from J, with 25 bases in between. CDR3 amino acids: CASSETGTSLGKGGELFF. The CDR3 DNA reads TGTGCCAGCAGCGAAACCGGGACAAGCCTCGGCAAGGGCGGGGAGCTGTTTTTT. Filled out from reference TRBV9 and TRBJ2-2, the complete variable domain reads DSGVTQTPKHLITATGQRVTLRCSPRSGDLSVYWYQQSLDQGLQFLIQYYNGEERAKGNILERFSAQQFPDLHSELNLSSLELGDSALYFCASSETGTSLGKGGELFFGEGSRLTVL.

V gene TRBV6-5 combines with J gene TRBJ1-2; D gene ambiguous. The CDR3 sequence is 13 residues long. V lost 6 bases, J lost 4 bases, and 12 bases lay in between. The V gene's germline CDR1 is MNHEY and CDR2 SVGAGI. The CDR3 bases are TGTGCCAGCAGGAACTTCGGTGCCTATGGCTACACCTTC. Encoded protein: CASRNFGAYGYTF.

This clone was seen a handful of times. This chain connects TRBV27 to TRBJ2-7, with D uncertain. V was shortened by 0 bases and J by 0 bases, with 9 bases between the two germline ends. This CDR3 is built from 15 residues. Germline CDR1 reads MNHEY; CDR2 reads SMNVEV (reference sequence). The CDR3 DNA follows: TGTGCCAGCAGTTTATCGGCTTACAGCTCCTACGAGCAGTACTTC. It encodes CASSLSAYSSYEQYF.

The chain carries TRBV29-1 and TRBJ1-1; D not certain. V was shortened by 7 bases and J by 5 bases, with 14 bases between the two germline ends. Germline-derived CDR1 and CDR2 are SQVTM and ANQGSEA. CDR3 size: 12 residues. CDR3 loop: CSAWTVRTEAFF. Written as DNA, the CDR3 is TGCAGCGCGTGGACTGTTCGGACTGAAGCTTTCTTT.

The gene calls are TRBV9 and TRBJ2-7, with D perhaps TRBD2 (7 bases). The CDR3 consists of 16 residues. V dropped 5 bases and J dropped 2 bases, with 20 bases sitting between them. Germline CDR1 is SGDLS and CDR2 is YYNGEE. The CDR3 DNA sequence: TGTGCCAGCAGGGATCTAGGGGGGGAGGGAGCCTACGAGCAGTACTTC. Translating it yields CASRDLGGEGAYEQYF.

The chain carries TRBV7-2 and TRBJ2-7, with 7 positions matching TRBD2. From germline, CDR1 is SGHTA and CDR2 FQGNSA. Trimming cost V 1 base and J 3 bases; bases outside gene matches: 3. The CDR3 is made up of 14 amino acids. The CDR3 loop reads CASSLGTSFYEQYF. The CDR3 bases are TGTGCCAGCAGCTTAGGGACTAGTTTCTACGAGCAGTACTTC.

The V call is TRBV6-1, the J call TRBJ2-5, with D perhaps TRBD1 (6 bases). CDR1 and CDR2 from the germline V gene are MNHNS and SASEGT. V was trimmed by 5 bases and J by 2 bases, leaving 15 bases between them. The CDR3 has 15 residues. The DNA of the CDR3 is TGTGCCAGCAGTACTGGACAGCTTGGGCAAGAGACCCAGTACTTC. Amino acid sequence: CASSTGQLGQETQYF.

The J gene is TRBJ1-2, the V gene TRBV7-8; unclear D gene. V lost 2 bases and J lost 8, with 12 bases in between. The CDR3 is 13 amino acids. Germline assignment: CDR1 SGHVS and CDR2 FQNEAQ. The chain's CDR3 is CASSLREGRGYTF. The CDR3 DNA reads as TGTGCCAGCAGCTTAAGAGAGGGCAGAGGCTACACCTTC. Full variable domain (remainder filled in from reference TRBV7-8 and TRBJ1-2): GAGVSQSPRYKVAKRGQDVALRCDPISGHVSLFWYQQALGQGPEFLTYFQNEAQLDKSGLPSDRFFAERPEGSVSTLKIQRTQQEDSAVYLCASSLREGRGYTFGSGTRLTVV.

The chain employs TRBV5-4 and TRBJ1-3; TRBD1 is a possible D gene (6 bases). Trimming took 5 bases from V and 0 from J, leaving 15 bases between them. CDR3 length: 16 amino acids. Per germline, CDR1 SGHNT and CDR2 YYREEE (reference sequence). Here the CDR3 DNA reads TGTGCCAGCAGTCGAGGGACACTTAGCTCTGGAAACACCATATATTTT. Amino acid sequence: CASSRGTLSSGNTIYF.

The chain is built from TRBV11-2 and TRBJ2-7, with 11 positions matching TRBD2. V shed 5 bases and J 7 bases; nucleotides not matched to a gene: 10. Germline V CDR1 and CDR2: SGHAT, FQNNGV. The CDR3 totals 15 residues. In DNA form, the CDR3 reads TGTGCCAGCAGCACCAGACTAGCGGGGCCTAGGGAGCAGTACTTC. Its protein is CASSTRLAGPREQYF.

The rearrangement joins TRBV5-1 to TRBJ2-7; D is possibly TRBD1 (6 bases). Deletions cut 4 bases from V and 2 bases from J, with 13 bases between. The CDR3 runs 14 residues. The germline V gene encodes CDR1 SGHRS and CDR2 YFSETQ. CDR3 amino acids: CASSDSQGAYEQYF. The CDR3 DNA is TGCGCCAGCAGCGATTCACAGGGAGCCTACGAGCAGTACTTC.

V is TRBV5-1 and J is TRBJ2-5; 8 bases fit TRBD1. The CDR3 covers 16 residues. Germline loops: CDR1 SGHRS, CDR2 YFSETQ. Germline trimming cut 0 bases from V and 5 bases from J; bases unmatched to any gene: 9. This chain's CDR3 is CASSLGATGAGETQYF. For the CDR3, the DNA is TGCGCCAGCAGCTTGGGGGCGACAGGGGCAGGGGAGACCCAGTACTTC.

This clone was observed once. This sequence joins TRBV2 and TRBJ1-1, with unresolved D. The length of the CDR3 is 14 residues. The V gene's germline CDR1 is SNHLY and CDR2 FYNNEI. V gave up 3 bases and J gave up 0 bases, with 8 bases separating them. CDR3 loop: CASSESNMNTEAFF. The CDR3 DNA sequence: TGTGCCAGCAGTGAGTCTAATATGAACACTGAAGCTTTCTTT.

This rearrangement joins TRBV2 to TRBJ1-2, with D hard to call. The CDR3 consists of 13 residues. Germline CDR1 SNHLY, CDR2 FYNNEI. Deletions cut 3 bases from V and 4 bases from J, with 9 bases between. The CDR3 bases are TGTGCCAGCAGTGAGGGCAGACCCTATGGCTACACCTTC. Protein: CASSEGRPYGYTF.